Presented here are 6 T cell receptor beta chains from one specimen sequenced in a study of T cell changes during pregnancy in multiple sclerosis. This table comes from immunoSEQ multiplex PCR, and its TCRdb copy is limited to in-frame clones, with some not included. The data hold under 45,000 clones, with around 93% observed a single time. The source was CD4+ T cells from peripheral blood mononuclear cells, collected in the third trimester of pregnancy. The receptor set was obtained from a female donor with multiple sclerosis, enrolled in a pregnancy study.

The chain combines TRBV4-1 with TRBJ1-2; D may be TRBD1 (6 bases). The germline gives CDR1 MGHRA, CDR2 YSYEKL. The CDR3 is 16 residues long. V was clipped by 0 bases and J by 9 bases, with 20 bases between them. CDR3 residues: CASSQENKLTGRRYTF. The CDR3 bases are TGCGCCAGCAGCCAAGAGAACAAGTTAACAGGGCGGCGCTACACCTTC.

The rearrangement links TRBV2 to TRBJ1-1; 9 bases align to TRBD1. Germline assignment: CDR1 SNHLY and CDR2 FYNNEI. V shed 6 bases, J shed 7 bases, and the junction held 9 bases outside the gene matches. The CDR3 is 14 residues long. The CDR3 DNA is TGTGCCAGCAGCGGCCACAGGGGGCTGAGTGAAGCTTTCTTT. This encodes CASSGHRGLSEAFF.

This clone was recorded a few times. The rearrangement uses TRBV5-1 and TRBJ1-1; 9 positions match TRBD1. Germline lookup yields CDR1 SGHRS and CDR2 YFSETQ. The J segment lost 3 bases and the V segment lost 0 bases, leaving 3 bases of the junction unmatched. The CDR3 sequence is 15 residues long. CDR3 nucleotides: TGCGCCAGCAGCTTGGAGACAGGGGGGGACACTGAAGCTTTCTTT. Its translation: CASSLETGGDTEAFF.

This chain uses TRBV19 with TRBJ2-5; TRBD2 matches at 9 bases. CDR1 LNHDA and CDR2 SQIVND come from the germline V gene (reference sequence). The CDR3 loop spans 13 amino acids. V dropped 7 bases and J dropped 5; count of bases not matched to a gene: 5. CDR3 sequence reads: CASIGSGGETQYF. CDR3 in DNA: TGTGCCAGTATCGGTAGCGGGGGTGAGACCCAGTACTTC.

The rearrangement uses TRBV28 and TRBJ1-3; D gene uncertain. The CDR3 loop spans 17 amino acids. Trimming removed 4 bases at V and 4 bases at J, with 20 bases between. Per the germline V gene, CDR1 is MDHEN and CDR2 is SYDVKM. DNA of the CDR3: TGTGCCAGCAGTTATTTACCGGGAGAGGCGGCCGGAAACACCATATATTTT. It yields the protein CASSYLPGEAAGNTIYF.

As to this clone: This specimen includes other DNA sequences encoding the same CDR3. The V and J genes are TRBV9 and TRBJ2-5; no definite D call. Trimming pared 0 bases from V and 4 bases from J, leaving 4 bases between. This CDR3 is built from 12 residues. Germline V CDR1 and CDR2: SGDLS, YYNGEE. CDR3 bases: TGTGCCAGCAGCGTAGGAGGAGAGACCCAGTACTTC. This translates into CASSVGGETQYF.